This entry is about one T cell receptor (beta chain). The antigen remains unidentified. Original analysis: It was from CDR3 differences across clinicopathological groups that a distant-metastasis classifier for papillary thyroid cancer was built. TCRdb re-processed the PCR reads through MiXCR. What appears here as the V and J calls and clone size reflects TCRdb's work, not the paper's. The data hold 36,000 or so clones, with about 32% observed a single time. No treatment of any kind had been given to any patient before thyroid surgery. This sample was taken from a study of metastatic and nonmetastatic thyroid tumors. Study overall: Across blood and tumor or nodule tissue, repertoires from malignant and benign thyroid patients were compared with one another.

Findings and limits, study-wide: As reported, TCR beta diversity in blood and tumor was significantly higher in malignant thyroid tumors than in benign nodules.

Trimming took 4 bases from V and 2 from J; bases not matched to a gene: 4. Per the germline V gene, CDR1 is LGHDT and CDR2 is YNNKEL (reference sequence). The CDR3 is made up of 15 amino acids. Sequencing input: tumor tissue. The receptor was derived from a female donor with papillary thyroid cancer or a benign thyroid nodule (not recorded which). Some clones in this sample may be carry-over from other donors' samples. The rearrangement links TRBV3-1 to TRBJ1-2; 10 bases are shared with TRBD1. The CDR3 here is CASSLKTGGNYGYTF. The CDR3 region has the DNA TGTGCCAGCAGCCTAAAGACAGGGGGCAACTATGGCTACACCTTC. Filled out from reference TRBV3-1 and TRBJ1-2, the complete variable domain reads DTAVSQTPKYLVTQMGNDKSIKCEQNLGHDTMYWYKQDSKKFLKIMFSYNNKELIINETVPNRFSPKSPDKAHLNLHINSLELGDSAVYFCASSLKTGGNYGYTFGSGTRLTVV.